The T cell receptor beta chain under discussion was sequenced for a study of blood T cell repertoires in COVID-19. Across the study: Samples representing acute and convalescent COVID-19 were sourced from the United States, Italy and Spain. T cells, B-cell-depleted T cells, or PBMCs provided the cDNA or gDNA that served as material.

Germline loops: CDR1 SGHVS, CDR2 FQNEAQ. The V and J ends lost 5 bases and 1 base respectively, with 9 bases between them. The CDR3 contains 14 residues. Per the authors' pipeline: The assay estimated nucleated cells by amplifying reference gene primers. The protocol was immunoSEQ multiplex PCR, while the TCRdb copy is restricted to in-frame clones and leaves out a portion. That table supplies the V and J calls and clone size; D and trimming were determined from the DNA. Of a few hundred thousand clones listed, around nine tenths are singletons. This TCR was sampled from a man aged 40-49 years who had recovered from COVID-19. The genes are TRBV7-8 and TRBJ1-3, with D possibly matching TRBD1 (5 bases). The sequencing input was peripheral blood. CDR3 amino acids: CASSPRDSGNTIYF. Written as DNA, the CDR3 is TGTGCCAGCAGCCCCAGGGATTCTGGAAACACCATATATTTT.